This T cell receptor (beta chain) was documented in a study of Ad26.COV2.S vaccination and SARS-CoV-2 variants. Study results and caveats: After vaccination, reports described spike-specific CD8+ and CD4+ T cell responses as showing substantial breadth.

The sample's treatment: about 20 received Ad26.COV2.S at low or high dose, single or two shots; about 5 received placebo; per-sample allocation not given. At day 63 after the first vaccine or placebo injection, samples were drawn. Clones were read by immunoSEQ multiplex PCR, and TCRdb kept only the in-frame ones, dropping some. The sample records about 350,000 clones, around 89% being singletons. The CDR3 runs to 13 residues. Germline values: CDR1 MDHEN, CDR2 SYDVKM. V lost 5 bases and J lost 7, with 15 bases in between. Worth noting for this clone: Its target is not known.

Sequencing used peripheral blood, obtained in a trial of Ad26.COV2.S vaccine versus placebo. The sequence was obtained from a person between 18 and 65 years old who received the Ad26.COV2.S COVID-19 vaccine or a placebo. The J gene is TRBJ2-7, the V gene TRBV28, with D unresolved. In DNA form, the CDR3 reads TGTGCCAGCAGTCAACCCGTCGGGCGGGAGCAGTACTTC. This gives the protein CASSQPVGREQYF.